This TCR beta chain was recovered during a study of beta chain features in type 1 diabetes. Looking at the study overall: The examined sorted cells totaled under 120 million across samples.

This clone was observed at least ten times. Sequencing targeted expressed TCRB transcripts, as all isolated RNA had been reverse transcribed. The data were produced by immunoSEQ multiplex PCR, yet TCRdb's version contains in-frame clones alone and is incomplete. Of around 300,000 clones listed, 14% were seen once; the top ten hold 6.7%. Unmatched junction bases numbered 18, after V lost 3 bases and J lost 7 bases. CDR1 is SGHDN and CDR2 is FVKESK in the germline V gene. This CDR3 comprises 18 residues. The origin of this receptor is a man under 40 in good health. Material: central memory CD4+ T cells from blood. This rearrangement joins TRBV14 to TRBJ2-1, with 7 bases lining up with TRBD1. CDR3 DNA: TGTGCCAGCAGCCACGCCCTCGCCGGGACAGCTACTTTGAATGAGCAGTTCTTC. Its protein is CASSHALAGTATLNEQFF.